A selection of T cell receptor beta chains follows, all from one sample in a study of blood T cell repertoires in COVID-19. Using immunoSEQ multiplex PCR, the repertoire was profiled, and TCRdb retains in-frame clones only, with some absent. The repertoire has nearly 200,000 clones, 84% of them found once; the top ten carry approximately 5%. What was sequenced was peripheral blood. These receptors came from a woman aged 70 to 79 with active or convalescent COVID-19. CDR3s include the opening cysteine and the closing phenylalanine or tryptophan. Each record gives: V gene, D gene, clone size, J gene, CDR3 DNA, CDR3 protein. D genes are given only for firm matches. The listing skips clone size in some rows; elsewhere it reads once, few, many or a size class.

v_call: TRBV5-1
d_call: NA
clone_size: NA
j_call: TRBJ1-3
cdr3_nt: TGCGCCAGCAGCTTGTACTCGTCAGGGTTTTTTCAAAACACCATATATTTT
cdr3_aa: CASSLYSSGFFQNTIYF

v_call: TRBV18
d_call: TRBD2
clone_size: NA
j_call: TRBJ2-2
cdr3_nt: TGTGCCAGCTCACCATCCGGGACTAGCGGGAGGGACACCGGGGAGCTGTTTTTT
cdr3_aa: CASSPSGTSGRDTGELFF

v_call: TRBV24-1
d_call: NA
clone_size: once
j_call: TRBJ2-3
cdr3_nt: TGTGCCACCAGTGACCGGGACTCCATGGGGGCAGATACGCAGTATTTT
cdr3_aa: CATSDRDSMGADTQYF

v_call: TRBV11-3
d_call: TRBD2
clone_size: once
j_call: TRBJ2-7
cdr3_nt: TGTGCCAGCAGCTTAGTTTTGGGGGGAGGGATAGGGTTGGGCTACGAGCAGTACTTC
cdr3_aa: CASSLVLGGGIGLGYEQYF

v_call: TRBV30
d_call: TRBD1
clone_size: NA
j_call: TRBJ2-2
cdr3_nt: TGTGCCTGGAGACGGGACAGCTTGAACACCGGGGAGCTGTTTTTT
cdr3_aa: CAWRRDSLNTGELFF

v_call: TRBV7-9
d_call: TRBD2
clone_size: NA
j_call: TRBJ2-1
cdr3_nt: TGTGCCAGCAGCTTAGTCGGACTAGCAGTCAATGAGCAGTTCTTC
cdr3_aa: CASSLVGLAVNEQFF

v_call: TRBV15
d_call: NA
clone_size: NA
j_call: TRBJ2-7
cdr3_nt: TGTGCCACCAGCCTAACTACAGGGAACTACGAGCAGTACTTC
cdr3_aa: CATSLTTGNYEQYF

v_call: TRBV24-1
d_call: TRBD2
clone_size: NA
j_call: TRBJ2-5
cdr3_nt: TGTGCCACGCCTACTAGCGCTCAAGAGACCCAGTACTTC
cdr3_aa: CATPTSAQETQYF

v_call: TRBV19
d_call: NA
clone_size: NA
j_call: TRBJ2-1
cdr3_nt: TGTGCCAGTAGTCCAGCGAGCTCCTACAATGAGCAGTTCTTC
cdr3_aa: CASSPASSYNEQFF

v_call: TRBV19
d_call: NA
clone_size: NA
j_call: TRBJ1-5
cdr3_nt: TGTGCCAGTAGCCAATCACAGGGTAAAGTGGGCAATCAGCCCCAGCATTTT
cdr3_aa: CASSQSQGKVGNQPQHF

v_call: TRBV24-1
d_call: TRBD2
clone_size: NA
j_call: TRBJ2-3
cdr3_nt: TGTGCCACCAGTGAATCCGGGACTAGCGGTACAGATACGCAGTATTTT
cdr3_aa: CATSESGTSGTDTQYF

v_call: TRBV28
d_call: NA
clone_size: NA
j_call: TRBJ2-7
cdr3_nt: TGTGCCAGCTCCGGGACTCCCGCTTACGAGCAGTACTTC
cdr3_aa: CASSGTPAYEQYF

v_call: TRBV25-1
d_call: NA
clone_size: NA
j_call: TRBJ2-1
cdr3_nt: TGTGCCAGCAGTGAAACGGGAGCTGGCAATGAGCAGTTCTTC
cdr3_aa: CASSETGAGNEQFF

v_call: TRBV28
d_call: TRBD1
clone_size: NA
j_call: TRBJ1-5
cdr3_nt: TGTGCCAGCAGTTTAGCACAGGGGGTGAATCAGCCCCAGCATTTT
cdr3_aa: CASSLAQGVNQPQHF

v_call: TRBV2
d_call: NA
clone_size: NA
j_call: TRBJ2-1
cdr3_nt: TGTGCCAGCAGTGAAGGGACTGGTGGCTACAATGAGCAGTTCTTC
cdr3_aa: CASSEGTGGYNEQFF

v_call: TRBV27
d_call: TRBD1
clone_size: once
j_call: TRBJ1-5
cdr3_nt: TGTGCCAGCGGCCTCGACAGGGGTACGGTTCAGCCCCAGCATTTT
cdr3_aa: CASGLDRGTVQPQHF

v_call: TRBV28
d_call: TRBD2
clone_size: NA
j_call: TRBJ2-1
cdr3_nt: TGTGCCAGCAGCAGAGGGCGCGCTAGCGGGAGCAATGAGCAGTTCTTC
cdr3_aa: CASSRGRASGSNEQFF

v_call: TRBV4-1
d_call: NA
clone_size: NA
j_call: TRBJ2-3
cdr3_nt: TGCGCCAGCAGCCAAGGAGCCCCAGGGACTAGCACAGATACGCAGTATTTT
cdr3_aa: CASSQGAPGTSTDTQYF

v_call: TRBV10-1
d_call: TRBD1
clone_size: once
j_call: TRBJ1-5
cdr3_nt: TGCGCCAGCACCCCGACAGGGTGTCAGCCCCAGCATTTT
cdr3_aa: CASTPTGCQPQHF

v_call: TRBV13
d_call: NA
clone_size: NA
j_call: TRBJ2-1
cdr3_nt: TGTGCCAGCAGCTTGGGACGGGGGAGCTCCTACAATGAGCAGTTCTTC
cdr3_aa: CASSLGRGSSYNEQFF

v_call: TRBV10-3
d_call: TRBD1
clone_size: NA
j_call: TRBJ1-2
cdr3_nt: TGTGCCATCAGTGACCTCGGACAGGGGAACTATGGCTACACCTTC
cdr3_aa: CAISDLGQGNYGYTF

v_call: TRBV5-4
d_call: TRBD2
clone_size: NA
j_call: TRBJ2-2
cdr3_nt: TGTGCCAGCAGCGGGGGACTAGCGGGAGGCCGGGGCACCGGGGAGCTGTTTTTT
cdr3_aa: CASSGGLAGGRGTGELFF

v_call: TRBV11-2
d_call: NA
clone_size: NA
j_call: TRBJ1-3
cdr3_nt: TGTGCCAGCAGCCCGAACAGGGCCAACACCATATATTTT
cdr3_aa: CASSPNRANTIYF

v_call: TRBV14
d_call: TRBD2
clone_size: NA
j_call: TRBJ2-3
cdr3_nt: TGTGCCAGCAGCAACCGACTAGCGGGACCTACCACAGATACGCAGTATTTT
cdr3_aa: CASSNRLAGPTTDTQYF

v_call: TRBV3-1/TRBV3-2
d_call: TRBD1
clone_size: few
j_call: TRBJ1-6
cdr3_nt: TGTGCCAGCAGCCAAGTACAGGGGGGTTCACCCCTCCACTTT
cdr3_aa: CASSQVQGGSPLHF

v_call: TRBV18
d_call: TRBD2
clone_size: NA
j_call: TRBJ2-7
cdr3_nt: TGTGCCAGCTCACCACGAGGCGGTCCCGGGGGGGGAGACGAGCAGTACTTC
cdr3_aa: CASSPRGGPGGGDEQYF

v_call: TRBV2
d_call: NA
clone_size: NA
j_call: TRBJ2-7
cdr3_nt: TGTGCCAGCAAAGAGGCCAAGCCCGTCGAGCAGTACTTC
cdr3_aa: CASKEAKPVEQYF

v_call: TRBV19
d_call: NA
clone_size: NA
j_call: TRBJ2-3
cdr3_nt: TGTGCCAGTAGTATCTACGTCGGGATGGATACGCAGTATTTT
cdr3_aa: CASSIYVGMDTQYF

v_call: TRBV3-1/TRBV3-2
d_call: NA
clone_size: NA
j_call: TRBJ2-1
cdr3_nt: TGTGCCAGCAGCCAGGTCCTTCAGAAAAGCTCCTACAATGAGCAGTTCTTC
cdr3_aa: CASSQVLQKSSYNEQFF

v_call: TRBV15
d_call: NA
clone_size: NA
j_call: TRBJ2-1
cdr3_nt: TGTGCCACCAGCAGATCCGGGACTTATAATGAGCAGTTCTTC
cdr3_aa: CATSRSGTYNEQFF

v_call: TRBV6-1
d_call: NA
clone_size: once
j_call: TRBJ2-7
cdr3_nt: TGTGCCAGCAGTGAAGCGGTCCGATGGGAAGGGGCCTACGAGCAGTACTTC
cdr3_aa: CASSEAVRWEGAYEQYF

v_call: TRBV19
d_call: NA
clone_size: few
j_call: TRBJ1-1
cdr3_nt: TGTGCCAGTAGTATACAGGGGATGAACACTGAAGCTTTCTTT
cdr3_aa: CASSIQGMNTEAFF

v_call: TRBV25-1
d_call: TRBD2
clone_size: NA
j_call: TRBJ2-1
cdr3_nt: TGTGCCAGCAGTGGACTAGCGGGAGGGGGTTCCTACAATGAGCAGTTCTTC
cdr3_aa: CASSGLAGGGSYNEQFF

v_call: TRBV7-8
d_call: NA
clone_size: NA
j_call: TRBJ2-7
cdr3_nt: TGTGCCAGCAGCTCTCGGCAGGGGTACTACGAGCAGTACTTC
cdr3_aa: CASSSRQGYYEQYF

v_call: TRBV6-6
d_call: NA
clone_size: NA
j_call: TRBJ2-2
cdr3_nt: TGTGCCAGCAGCAACGGGGCGGGAACGAACACCGGGGAGCTGTTTTTT
cdr3_aa: CASSNGAGTNTGELFF

v_call: TRBV12-3/TRBV12-4
d_call: NA
clone_size: NA
j_call: TRBJ1-5
cdr3_nt: TGTGCCAGCAGGCGTTCCAGCAATCAGCCCCAGCATTTT
cdr3_aa: CASRRSSNQPQHF